These T cell receptor beta chains were read from a single sample in a study of T cells in Graves' hyperthyroidism and ophthalmopathy. TCRdb re-derived calls from the multiplex PCR reads in MiXCR, one entry per CDR3 protein. Altogether a few hundred thousand distinct CDR3 sequences are present, about an eighth being singletons, with the ten largest covering approximately 35%. The sequenced sample consisted of blood. The source of these receptors is a woman in her thirties or forties with Graves' ophthalmopathy. Each CDR3 is given with its conserved first and last residue. Each record gives: J gene, V gene, clone size, D gene, CDR3 protein, CDR3 DNA. A D gene is named only where the DNA matches it firmly. Expanded clones are given a class, and other clones once, few, many or no size at all.

>TRBJ2-3|TRBV4-1|NA|NA
CASSQFLPDTQYF
TGCGCCAGCAGCCAATTCCTCCCAGATACGCAGTATTTT
>TRBJ1-1|TRBV6-6|few|NA
CASSYGGGVEAFF
TGTGCCAGCAGTTACGGGGGCGGTGTTGAAGCTTTCTTT
>TRBJ2-1|TRBV20-1|few|NA
CSLTDGEESYNEQFF
TGCAGTTTAACGGACGGAGAGGAGTCCTACAATGAGCAGTTCTTC
>TRBJ1-1|TRBV28|many|NA
CASSLSEEAFF
TGTGCCAGCAGTTTAAGCGAAGAAGCTTTCTTT
>TRBJ1-1|TRBV3-1|many|TRBD1
CASSSDRGRTEAFF
TGTGCCAGCTCCTCGGACAGGGGGCGAACTGAAGCTTTCTTT
>TRBJ2-1|TRBV11-3|many|NA
CASSLIRGDEQFF
TGTGCCAGCAGCTTAATCCGGGGAGATGAGCAGTTCTTC
>TRBJ2-5|TRBV6-1|NA|TRBD1
CASRGTGYQETQYF
TGTGCCAGCAGGGGGACAGGATACCAAGAGACCCAGTACTTC
>TRBJ2-1|TRBV11-2|many|NA
CASSPHNEQFF
TGTGCCAGCAGCCCTCACAATGAGCAGTTCTTC
>TRBJ1-1|TRBV12-3/TRBV12-4|many|NA
CASSPGLRMNTEAFF
TGTGCCAGCAGTCCTGGCCTACGAATGAACACTGAAGCTTTCTTT
>TRBJ1-1|TRBV20-1|NA|NA
CSARGTTVANTEAFF
TGCAGTGCTAGGGGAACGACAGTGGCCAACACTGAAGCTTTCTTT
>TRBJ2-5|TRBV3-1|few|TRBD2
CASSQGRRLLSGSEYF
TGTGCCAGCAGCCAAGGGAGACGACTACTTAGCGGGAGTGAGTACTTC
>TRBJ2-1|TRBV5-1|many|NA
CASGTGYNEQFF
TGCGCCAGCGGAACAGGTTACAATGAGCAGTTCTTC
>TRBJ2-7|TRBV5-6|many|TRBD1
CAGSARDSSYEQYF
TGTGCCGGATCCGCCCGGGACAGCAGCTACGAGCAGTACTTC
>TRBJ2-7|TRBV30|NA|TRBD2
CAWSVASGSAYEQYF
TGTGCCTGGAGTGTGGCTAGCGGGAGTGCCTACGAGCAGTACTTC
>TRBJ2-1|TRBV20-1|many|TRBD1
CSARGRRQGTGNEQFF
TGCAGTGCTAGAGGCCGCAGACAGGGGACGGGGAATGAGCAGTTCTTC
>TRBJ2-1|TRBV29-1|NA|TRBD2
CSVGGLAGNEQFF
TGCAGCGTTGGGGGACTAGCGGGAAATGAGCAGTTCTTC
>TRBJ1-2|TRBV7-9|many|NA
CASSLGLGSVGYTF
TGTGCCAGCAGCTTAGGGTTGGGGTCCGTCGGCTACACCTTC
>TRBJ1-3|TRBV5-5|NA|TRBD1
CASSPGQGFGNTIYF
TGTGCCAGCAGCCCGGGACAGGGGTTCGGAAACACCATATATTTT
>TRBJ1-5|TRBV5-5|many|NA
CASSLHGNSNQPQHF
TGTGCCAGCAGCTTACATGGTAATAGCAATCAGCCCCAGCATTTT
>TRBJ1-2|TRBV20-1|NA|NA
CSARDQGTSNYGYTF
TGCAGTGCTAGAGATCAGGGAACTTCTAACTATGGCTACACCTTC
>TRBJ2-5|TRBV6-5|NA|TRBD2
CASSYSGTILKGTQYF
TGTGCCAGCAGTTACTCTGGGACTATTCTTAAGGGGACCCAGTACTTC
>TRBJ2-1|TRBV19|many|NA
CASSIVESSYNEQFF
TGTGCCAGTAGTATTGTAGAGAGCTCCTACAATGAGCAGTTCTTC
>TRBJ2-7|TRBV6-5|many|NA
CASSYSIAVYEQYF
TGTGCCAGCAGTTACTCGATAGCGGTCTACGAGCAGTACTTC
>TRBJ2-2|TRBV12-3/TRBV12-4|many|NA
CASSFVDNTGELFF
TGTGCCAGCAGTTTTGTGGATAACACCGGGGAGCTGTTTTTT
>TRBJ2-2|TRBV4-2|NA|TRBD2
CASSSGSGGSGELFF
TGTGCCAGCAGCTCCGGGAGTGGCGGGAGTGGGGAGCTGTTTTTT